This entry lists 23 T cell receptor beta chains sequenced from one sample in a study of regulatory T cells in long-lasting Graves disease. The time point here: persistent/refractory GD, antithyroid drugs over 5 years with positive TRAb. The TCR library used RNA extracted from PBMCs. In building TCR beta libraries, iRepertoire HTBI primers were used together with Arm-PCR of CDR3 regions. TCRdb re-called the multiplex PCR reads with MiXCR, one entry per CDR3 protein. In the table there are about 430,000 distinct CDR3 sequences, 20% to 25% of which are singletons. Here the sequenced sample was peripheral blood mononuclear cells (PBMCs), taken when the disease was refractory, from a patient treated with antithyroid drugs. The receptor set was obtained from a female donor with Graves disease.

This clonotype showed up just a few times. The chain has TRBV5-1 and TRBJ1-2, with D maybe TRBD1 (5 bases). The germline CDR1 and CDR2 sequences are SGHRS and YFSETQ. Between the trimmed V and J ends, which lost 0 bases and 1 base, there was a span of 28 bases. The CDR3 length is 21 residues. The CDR3 coding sequence is TGCGCCAGCAGCTTGGCGAGATTCGATCCGGAAGGGGCTCCGCTTAACTATGGCTACACCTTC. It yields the protein CASSLARFDPEGAPLNYGYTF.

This clonotype has a handful of counts. The J gene is TRBJ1-4, the V gene TRBV7-3, with D perhaps matching TRBD1 (5 bases). CDR3 length equals 18 residues. The germline V and J ends were trimmed by 1 base and 3 bases, with 18 bases remaining between them. Germline V CDR1 and CDR2: SGHTA, FQGTGA. The CDR3 spells CASSLNLLGGEANEKLFF. CDR3 bases: TGTGCCAGCAGCTTAAATCTCCTGGGGGGGGAAGCTAATGAAAAACTGTTTTTT. The full variable domain, completed using reference TRBV7-3 and TRBJ1-4, is GAGVSQTPSNKVTEKGKYVELRCDPISGHTALYWYRQSLGQGPEFLIYFQGTGAADDSGLPNDRFFAVRPEGSVSTLKIQRTERGDSAVYLCASSLNLLGGEANEKLFFGSGTQLSVL.

This chain connects TRBV27 to TRBJ2-7; 7 nucleotides align to TRBD1. Trimming at V came to 3 bases and at J to 6 bases, leaving 8 bases not matched to a gene. CDR1 and CDR2 from the germline V gene are MNHEY and SMNVEV (reference sequence). The length of the CDR3 is 14 residues. The CDR3 protein is CASSFSPGTVEQYF. The CDR3 nucleotides are TGTGCCAGCAGTTTCAGTCCCGGGACAGTCGAGCAGTACTTC.

This clonotype was found many times. CDR3 residues: CASSSDNRETQYF. CDR3 in DNA: TGTGCCAGCAGTTCGGACAATCGAGAGACCCAGTACTTC. V gene TRBV6-9 combines with J gene TRBJ2-5, with D perhaps TRBD1 (5 bases). Germline V gives CDR1 MNHGY, CDR2 SVAAGI. This CDR3 has 13 residues. The germline V and J ends were trimmed by 4 bases and 4 bases, with 10 bases remaining between them.

This clonotype was picked up many times. This rearrangement joins TRBV5-5 to TRBJ2-7; 12 bases align to TRBD1. V lost 4 bases and J lost 5; bases outside the gene matches: 4. Germline loops: CDR1 SGHKS, CDR2 YYEKEE (reference sequence). This CDR3 has 14 residues. DNA for the CDR3: TGTGCCAGCAGCACCGGGACAGGGGGCCACGAGCAGTACTTC. This gives the protein CASSTGTGGHEQYF.

This clonotype was detected only a few times. V and J are TRBV6-1 and TRBJ1-4; possibly TRBD1 for D (6 bases). The CDR3 is made up of 12 amino acids. Per the germline V gene, CDR1 is MNHNS and CDR2 is SASEGT. The V gene lost 7 bases and the J gene lost 4 bases, with 7 bases spanning the gap. The CDR3 sequence: CASNRVNEKLFF. The CDR3 coding sequence is TGTGCCAGCAACAGGGTTAATGAAAAACTGTTTTTT.

The chain is built from TRBV2 and TRBJ1-2, with TRBD1 matching over 8 bases. The trim removed 5 bases at V and 6 bases at J, leaving 14 bases unmatched. The CDR3 runs 16 residues. Germline CDR1 reads SNHLY; CDR2 reads FYNNEI. This CDR3 reads CASSRPGTGLMDGYTF. CDR3 DNA sequence: TGTGCCAGCAGTCGCCCCGGGACAGGCCTGATGGATGGCTACACCTTC.

The chain joins TRBV20-1 to TRBJ2-1; the D gene is possibly TRBD2 (5 bases). Germline assignment: CDR1 DFQATT and CDR2 SNEGSKA (reference sequence). The CDR3 sequence is 11 residues long. V lost 3 bases to trimming and J lost 7 bases, with 7 bases between them. CDR3 DNA sequence: TGCAGTGCTAGCGGGGAAAATGAGCAGTTCTTC. It encodes CSASGENEQFF.

The table lists this clonotype with many counts. The V gene is TRBV11-1, the J gene TRBJ2-7; D unclear. Trimming took off 1 base at V and 0 bases at J, with 13 bases between the two ends. This CDR3 is 16 amino acids long. Germline V CDR1 and CDR2: SGHAT, FQDESV (reference sequence). Here the CDR3 DNA reads TGTGCCAGCAGCTTAGTACCTGGGCCGAGCTCCTACGAGCAGTACTTC. This codes for CASSLVPGPSSYEQYF. The complete variable domain, with remaining parts taken from reference TRBV11-1 and TRBJ2-7, reads EAEVAQSPRYKITEKSQAVAFWCDPISGHATLYWYRQILGQGPELLVQFQDESVVDDSQLPKDRFSAERLKGVDSTLKIQPAELGDSAMYLCASSLVPGPSSYEQYFGPGTRLTVT.

This clonotype was detected many times. V is TRBV28 and J is TRBJ2-2; 7 bases agree with TRBD1. This CDR3 contains 15 residues. Germline lookup yields CDR1 MDHEN and CDR2 SYDVKM. J was trimmed by 1 base and V by 6 bases; bases with no gene match: 5. The CDR3 here is CASRPGQLNTGELFF. The CDR3 nucleotides are TGTGCCAGCAGGCCGGGACAGCTGAACACCGGGGAGCTGTTTTTT.

This clonotype was counted many times. The genes are TRBV13 and TRBJ2-5; D unresolved. This CDR3 has 12 amino acids. The germline V gene encodes CDR1 PRHDT and CDR2 FYEKMQ (reference sequence). V was clipped by 8 bases and J by 5 bases, with 12 bases between them. CDR3 sequence reads: CASARVGETQYF. CDR3 sequence (DNA): TGTGCCAGCGCCCGGGTGGGTGAGACCCAGTACTTC.

This clonotype was counted ten times or more. The chain joins TRBV7-9 to TRBJ2-7, with TRBD1 matching 9 bases. CDR1 and CDR2 from the germline V gene are SEHNR and FQNEAQ (reference sequence). The CDR3 consists of 15 residues. The junction had 5 bases not matched to a gene; V was cut back by 0 bases and J by 5 bases. CDR3 loop: CASSLAGTGPHEQYF. CDR3 DNA sequence: TGTGCCAGCAGCTTAGCCGGGACAGGGCCCCACGAGCAGTACTTC.

Only a few counts were recorded for this clonotype. The chain links TRBV5-1 to TRBJ2-5; a possible D gene is TRBD2 (6 bases). This CDR3 is built from 14 residues. Trimming removed 5 bases from V and 1 base from J, with 12 bases in between. CDR1 is SGHRS and CDR2 is YFSETQ in the germline V gene. CDR3 nucleotides: TGCGCCAGCAGTCGGGACTGGGGCCAAGAGACCCAGTACTTC. Its translation is CASSRDWGQETQYF.

This clonotype has at least ten counts. V and J are TRBV10-3 and TRBJ1-1, with 10 bases identical to TRBD1. The CDR3 loop spans 14 amino acids. J gave up 5 bases and V 3 bases, and 3 bases lay outside the gene matches. CDR1 is ENHRY, CDR2 SYGVKD, per germline. CDR3 amino acids: CAISEDRGRTEAFF. The CDR3 region has the DNA TGTGCCATCAGTGAAGACAGGGGGCGAACTGAAGCTTTCTTT.

This chain joins TRBV15 and TRBJ1-1; no definite D call. V lost 3 bases, J lost 0 bases, and 14 bases lay in between. Germline values: CDR1 LNHNV, CDR2 YYDKDF (reference sequence). The CDR3 length is 16 residues. This CDR3 is CATSRTKTRMNTEAFF. The CDR3 nucleotides are TGTGCCACCAGCAGGACCAAAACACGGATGAACACTGAAGCTTTCTTT. Complete variable domain (other parts from reference TRBV15 and TRBJ1-1): DAMVIQNPRYQVTQFGKPVTLSCSQTLNHNVMYWYQQKSSQAPKLLFHYYDKDFNNEADTPDNFQSRRPNTSFCFLDIRSPGLGDTAMYLCATSRTKTRMNTEAFFGQGTRLTVV.

This clonotype has at least ten counts. Germline and junction disagree at one end, which may indicate a read error. The V and J genes are TRBV5-1 and TRBJ1-2; 9 positions agree with TRBD1. This CDR3 is 14 amino acids long. Germline loops: CDR1 SGHRS, CDR2 YFSETQ. CDR3 DNA sequence: TGTGCCAGCAGTATACAGGGGGCGCACTATGGCTACACCTTC. Its protein product is CASSIQGAHYGYTF.

In its sample, this clonotype was seen many times. V usage is TRBV6-5 and J usage is TRBJ1-6, with D unresolved. The CDR3 is 15 residues long. Trimming took 2 bases from V and 5 from J, leaving 10 bases between them. Germline CDR1 is MNHEY and CDR2 is SVGAGI. The CDR3 DNA follows: TGTGCCAGCAGTTACCGCAGGTCCAATAATTCACCCCTCCACTTT. Protein sequence: CASSYRRSNNSPLHF.

A remark on this clonotype: Compared with germline, one end of the junction differs, possibly owing to a read error. The chain employs TRBV25-1 and TRBJ1-1; D ambiguous. In germline, CDR1 is MGHDK, CDR2 SYGVNS. The CDR3 spans 12 residues. The chain's CDR3 is CASSDINMGSIF. The CDR3 DNA reads TGTGCCAGCAGTGATATAAACATGGGGAGTATCTTT.

J is TRBJ2-2 and V is TRBV7-3, with 8 positions matching TRBD2. Germline V gene data show CDR1 as SGHTA and CDR2 as FQGTGA. The V segment lost 5 bases and the J segment 4 bases; nucleotides outside the gene matches: 9. This CDR3 has 16 amino acids. The CDR3 sequence: CASSVTSGAATGELFF. CDR3 sequence (DNA): TGTGCCAGCAGCGTTACTAGCGGAGCAGCCACCGGGGAGCTGTTTTTT.

This clonotype was counted many times. The rearrangement joins TRBV2 to TRBJ1-2, with 9 bases that match TRBD1. V shed 6 bases, J shed 7 bases, and the junction held 12 bases outside the gene matches. Germline V gene data show CDR1 as SNHLY and CDR2 as FYNNEI. There are 15 residues in the CDR3. The chain's CDR3 is CASSLIQGAPGGYTF. As DNA, the CDR3 is TGTGCCAGCAGCCTAATACAGGGGGCGCCCGGTGGCTACACCTTC.

This clonotype appeared many times. The V and J genes are TRBV6-5 and TRBJ2-7; D call uncertain. From germline, CDR1 is MNHEY and CDR2 SVGAGI. This CDR3 is 14 amino acids long. The germline V and J ends were trimmed by 2 bases and 1 base, with 9 bases remaining between them. CDR3 sequence (DNA): TGTGCCAGCAGTTACGCGCAGGCTTCCTACGAGCAGTACTTC. This translates into CASSYAQASYEQYF.

The chain recombines TRBV4-1 with TRBJ2-5; D possibly corresponds to TRBD1 (5 bases). This CDR3 region has 14 residues. The V end was cut by 4 bases, the J end by 1 base, with 10 bases between. The germline gives CDR1 MGHRA, CDR2 YSYEKL. The CDR3 protein is CASSPPDTQETQYF. The CDR3 DNA reads as TGCGCCAGCAGCCCTCCGGACACCCAAGAGACCCAGTACTTC.

This clonotype showed up many times. The J gene is TRBJ1-2, the V gene TRBV12-3 or TRBV12-4; 7 bases line up with TRBD1. This CDR3 is built from 14 residues. Germline trimming cut 6 bases from V and 8 bases from J; bases unmatched to any gene: 12. CDR3 amino acids: CASSNGGQFGGYTF. The CDR3 nucleotides are TGTGCCAGCAGCAATGGGGGACAGTTCGGCGGCTACACCTTC.